These 30 T cell receptor beta chains were all obtained from the same sample, sequenced in a study of regulatory T cells in long-lasting Graves disease. Regarding time point: newly diagnosed GD, antithyroid drugs for less than 3 months. PBMCs provided the RNA from which the TCR library was made. CDR3 regions were amplified by Arm-PCR using iRepertoire HTBI primers to build TCR beta libraries. TCRdb ran MiXCR on the multiplex PCR reads and lists one entry per CDR3 protein. The sample shows approximately 490,000 distinct CDR3 sequences, 15% to 20% of them seen only once. The sample was also linked to a second study, of T cells in Graves' hyperthyroidism and ophthalmopathy.

Sequences were derived from peripheral blood mononuclear cells (PBMCs), sampled at new diagnosis, from a patient treated with antithyroid drugs. All receptors derive from a man aged 35-49 years with Graves disease.

The rearrangement joins TRBV27 to TRBJ2-7; D might be TRBD2 (6 bases). Trimming cost V 0 bases and J 7 bases, with 19 bases left between them. This CDR3 has 16 residues. CDR1 is MNHEY, CDR2 SMNVEV, per germline (reference sequence). CDR3 protein: CASSLSGLAPGDEQYF. The CDR3 coding sequence is TGTGCCAGCAGTTTATCGGGCCTAGCGCCGGGTGATGAGCAGTACTTC.

The sample holds one count of this clonotype. The chain is built from TRBV5-1 and TRBJ1-1, with a tentative D call TRBD1 (5 bases). V lost 4 bases, J lost 5 bases, and 21 bases lay in between. CDR1 and CDR2 (germline): SGHRS, YFSETQ. The CDR3 is 16 residues long. The CDR3 nucleotides are TGCGCCAGCAGCCCCCAAAGATACCGGGGGGAAACTGAAGCTTTCTTT. This encodes CASSPQRYRGETEAFF.

With respect to this clonotype: The germline gene is not matched at one end of the junction; a read error may be the cause. The V and J genes are TRBV28 and TRBJ2-4; D gene uncertain. CDR1 and CDR2 (germline): MDHEN, SYDVKM. This CDR3 has 13 residues. The CDR3 nucleotides read TGTGCCAGCAGTTTCGATGTGAGCACAATTCAGTGCTTC. Amino acids: CASSFDVSTIQCF.

The V and J genes are TRBV7-3 and TRBJ1-1, with D uncertain. There are 14 residues in the CDR3. Trimming removed 3 bases at V and 1 base at J, with 9 bases between. In germline, CDR1 is SGHTA, CDR2 FQGTGA. The CDR3 DNA follows: TGTGCCAGCAGCTTGTGGGGTTCGAACACTGAAGCTTTCTTT. Translation: CASSLWGSNTEAFF.

The genes are TRBV6-1 and TRBJ2-1; TRBD2 matches at 14 bases. The CDR3 runs to 15 residues. CDR1 and CDR2 from the germline V gene are MNHNS and SASEGT. The junction had 8 bases not matched to a gene; V was cut back by 6 bases and J by 10 bases. CDR3 in amino acids: CASSLTSGRASEQFF. The DNA of the CDR3 is TGTGCCAGCAGCTTGACTAGCGGGAGGGCCAGCGAGCAGTTCTTC.

This clonotype has only a few counts. V usage is TRBV5-6 and J usage is TRBJ1-2, with TRBD1 matching over 7 bases. The V gene's germline CDR1 is SGHDT and CDR2 YYEEEE. With 7 bases clipped from V and 4 bases from J, the junction kept 10 bases outside the gene matches. The CDR3 is made up of 14 amino acids. The CDR3 protein is CASATRDRVYGYTF. CDR3 DNA: TGTGCCAGCGCAACCCGGGACAGAGTCTATGGCTACACCTTC.

Note on this clonotype: The conserved closing phenylalanine or tryptophan is absent in this CDR3, likely reflecting a read error. The CDR3 nucleotides read TGTGCCACCAGTCCAGACGGGGACTATGGCTACACCTTA. It codes for CATSPDGDYGYTL. The rearrangement joins TRBV24-1 to TRBJ1-2, with D unclear. V lost 6 bases to trimming and J lost 3 bases, with 10 bases between them. The CDR3 has 13 residues. Per germline, CDR1 KGHDR and CDR2 SFDVKD.

In its sample, this clonotype was seen many times. The genes are TRBV3-1 and TRBJ2-1, with 8 nucleotides matching TRBD2. Trimming removed 1 base from V and 7 bases from J; junction bases left unmatched: 3. This CDR3 is 14 amino acids long. CDR1 is LGHDT and CDR2 is YNNKEL in the germline V gene (reference sequence). Written as DNA, the CDR3 is TGTGCCAGCAGCCAAGGGACTAGCAGAAATGAGCAGTTCTTC. Translation: CASSQGTSRNEQFF.

In its sample, this clonotype was seen a few times. This chain links TRBV24-1 with TRBJ2-3; TRBD2 matches at 8 bases. With V trimmed by 9 bases and J by 4 bases, 20 bases remained unmatched. The CDR3 is made up of 18 amino acids. Germline CDR1 and CDR2: KGHDR and SFDVKD. In nucleotides, the CDR3 is TGTGCCACCGGGTCCTCCGCAAAAAGCGGGAGTTGGGCAGATACGCAGTATTTT. This gives the protein CATGSSAKSGSWADTQYF.

This clonotype was seen many times. CDR3 amino acids: CASSGTGGDNEQFF. CDR3 nucleotides: TGTGCCAGCAGTGGGACAGGAGGAGACAATGAGCAGTTCTTC. The genes are TRBV6-1 and TRBJ2-1, with 7 positions matching TRBD1. Trimming removed 4 bases from V and 5 bases from J; junction bases left unmatched: 5. The germline V gene has CDR1 MNHNS and CDR2 SASEGT. The CDR3 sequence is 14 residues long.

This clonotype was picked up a small number of times. The chain joins TRBV20-1 to TRBJ2-7; D is tentatively TRBD1 or TRBD2 (6 bases each). V lost 3 bases and J 3 bases, leaving 15 bases between the germline ends. The CDR3 loop spans 14 amino acids. Germline values: CDR1 DFQATT, CDR2 SNEGSKA (reference sequence). CDR3 nucleotides: TGCAGTGCTAGGGGGGCGGGACGATTCTACGAGCAGTACTTC. It codes for CSARGAGRFYEQYF.

Turning to this clonotype: This clone may be a read error of a much larger clone one base away. The chain employs TRBV12-3 or TRBV12-4 and TRBJ2-5; D is undetermined. This CDR3 has 13 amino acids. CDR3 protein: CASSLHTQEAQYF. The CDR3 bases are TGTGCCAGCAGTTTACACACTCAAGAGGCCCAGTACTTC.

This clonotype was seen many times. This sequence joins TRBV11-2 and TRBJ1-6; D is uncertain. V was trimmed by 4 bases and J by 4 bases, leaving 8 bases between them. Germline loops: CDR1 SGHAT, CDR2 FQNNGV. This CDR3 contains 14 residues. CDR3 sequence: CASSSPRYNSPLHF. Written as DNA, the CDR3 is TGTGCCAGCAGCTCCCCCCGGTATAATTCACCCCTCCACTTT. Full variable domain (remainder filled in from reference TRBV11-2 and TRBJ1-6): EAGVAQSPRYKIIEKRQSVAFWCNPISGHATLYWYQQILGQGPKLLIQFQNNGVVDDSQLPKDRFSAERLKGVDSTLKIQPAKLEDSAVYLCASSSPRYNSPLHFGNGTRLTVT.

As concerns this clonotype: An end of the junction differs from the germline gene, which may be a read error. The CDR3 loop is CASSLLGQIYDYTF. Here the CDR3 DNA reads TGTGCTAGCAGTTTACTGGGACAGATCTATGACTACACCTTC. V gene TRBV28 combines with J gene TRBJ1-2; 7 nucleotides align to TRBD1. Germline loops: CDR1 MDHEN, CDR2 SYDVKM. The CDR3 is 14 amino acids.

This clonotype was picked up many times. The J gene is TRBJ1-5, the V gene TRBV2; D ambiguous. Per germline, CDR1 SNHLY and CDR2 FYNNEI. Trimming left V 3 bases short and J 3 bases short, with 6 bases between. This CDR3 has 13 residues. CDR3 DNA: TGTGCCAGCAGTGACGACCTCAATCAGCCCCAGCATTTT. Translated: CASSDDLNQPQHF.

This clonotype was picked up a small number of times. The V and J genes are TRBV7-9 and TRBJ1-2, with D unclear. CDR1 is SEHNR, CDR2 FQNEAQ, per germline (reference sequence). The CDR3 sequence is 13 residues long. The V end was cut by 5 bases, the J end by 1 base, with 8 bases between. CDR3 coding DNA: TGTGCCAGCAGCCTACCACTTAACTATGGCTACACCTTC. Translating it yields CASSLPLNYGYTF.

About this clonotype itself: This may come from a read error, since a much larger clone is one base off. The missing conserved phenylalanine or tryptophan at the end of this CDR3 makes a read error likely. The V and J genes are TRBV28 and TRBJ2-5, with a possible D match to TRBD2 (6 bases). V dropped 3 bases and J dropped 7 bases, with 12 bases sitting between them. From germline, CDR1 is MDHEN and CDR2 SYDVKM. The CDR3 has 13 amino acids. The CDR3 loop reads CASSLISSATQYL. The CDR3 DNA is TGTGCCAGCAGTTTGATCTCTAGCGCGACCCAGTACCTC.

This clonotype was counted ten times or more. The rearrangement links TRBV4-1 to TRBJ2-7; 9 nucleotides match TRBD1. The germline CDR1 and CDR2 sequences are MGHRA and YSYEKL. The CDR3 totals 14 residues. Trimming at V came to 5 bases and at J to 6 bases, leaving 8 bases not matched to a gene. The CDR3 DNA reads TGCGCCAGCAGCACTACGACAGGGGGAGGCGAGCAGTACTTC. Its protein is CASSTTTGGGEQYF.

This clonotype occurred many times. The chain employs TRBV10-1 and TRBJ2-1; D uncertain. CDR1 is WNHNN, CDR2 SYGVQD, per germline (reference sequence). This CDR3 is 12 amino acids long. Trimming cost V 4 bases and J 15 bases, with 16 bases left between them. CDR3 DNA: TGCGCCAGCAGTGGATACAGTGGACCTTGGTTCTTC. As protein: CASSGYSGPWFF.

This chain uses TRBV10-3 with TRBJ2-7; D unclear. V was shortened by 0 bases and J by 1 base, with 7 bases between the two germline ends. The CDR3 length is 14 residues. CDR1 is ENHRY and CDR2 is SYGVKD in the germline V gene. CDR3 sequence (DNA): TGTGCCATCAGTGAGTCGATAGCATCCTACGAGCAGTACTTC. Its protein is CAISESIASYEQYF.

This clonotype appeared many times. CDR3 sequence reads: CASSLTTVGSNQPQHF. CDR3 nucleotides: TGCGCCAGCAGCTTGACGACAGTGGGTAGCAATCAGCCCCAGCATTTT. This chain connects TRBV5-1 to TRBJ1-5; a weak D match, TRBD1 (5 bases). V was trimmed by 1 base and J by 0 bases, leaving 11 bases between them. The CDR3 spans 16 residues. The germline CDR1 and CDR2 sequences are SGHRS and YFSETQ.

This clonotype was seen at least ten times. The CDR3 loop is CASSSGLVSSYEQYF. The CDR3 coding sequence is TGCGCCAGCAGCTCGGGACTGGTTAGCTCCTACGAGCAGTACTTC. This chain uses TRBV5-1 with TRBJ2-7; D is possibly TRBD2 (6 bases). There are 15 residues in the CDR3. V gave up 3 bases and J gave up 0 bases, with 13 bases separating them. From germline, CDR1 is SGHRS and CDR2 YFSETQ.

This clonotype has ten or more counts. The chain has TRBV28 and TRBJ2-3; a possible D gene is TRBD2 (6 bases). The V end was cut by 3 bases, the J end by 0 bases, with 13 bases between. CDR1 MDHEN and CDR2 SYDVKM come from the germline V gene. This CDR3 has 16 residues. The CDR3 DNA is TGTGCCAGCAGTTTTTCCACTAGCTATAGCACAGATACGCAGTATTTT. Protein product: CASSFSTSYSTDTQYF.

This clonotype was recorded at least ten times. The chain recombines TRBV6-1 with TRBJ1-4; 7 bases are shared with TRBD1. The CDR3 extends over 15 amino acids. Germline CDR1 is MNHNS and CDR2 is SASEGT. Trimming removed 4 bases from V and 4 bases from J; junction bases left unmatched: 6. CDR3 DNA: TGTGCCAGCAGTGGCCGGGACAGTCTTAATGAAAAACTGTTTTTT. Protein sequence: CASSGRDSLNEKLFF.

This clonotype appeared a few times. This CDR3 is CASSLVRGRIGTGELFF. CDR3 bases: TGCGCCAGCAGCTTGGTTCGGGGCAGAATTGGCACCGGGGAGCTGTTTTTT. V is TRBV5-1 and J is TRBJ2-2, with D possibly being TRBD1 or TRBD2 (5 bases each). The CDR3 length is 17 residues. Germline CDR1 SGHRS, CDR2 YFSETQ. V was pared by 0 bases and J by 4 bases, with 16 bases between.

This clonotype has ten or more counts. This chain joins TRBV3-1 and TRBJ2-3, with 7 nucleotides matching TRBD2. Per germline, CDR1 LGHDT and CDR2 YNNKEL (reference sequence). The CDR3 is made up of 16 amino acids. The V and J ends lost 1 base and 2 bases, in that order; junction bases with no gene match: 6. The CDR3 region is CASSQVTSEITDTQYF. CDR3 bases: TGTGCCAGCAGCCAAGTCACTAGCGAGATCACAGATACGCAGTATTTT.

In this sample, this clonotype turned up many times. J is TRBJ2-7 and V is TRBV28; a weak D match, TRBD2 (7 bases). Trimming removed 3 bases from V and 6 bases from J, with 30 bases in between. The germline V gene encodes CDR1 MDHEN and CDR2 SYDVKM. The CDR3 extends over 19 amino acids. The CDR3 DNA follows: TGTGCCAGCAGTTTGCGGGGAAGGGACATCCCCTACGCGGGGGCCGAGCAGTACTTC. Protein: CASSLRGRDIPYAGAEQYF. The whole variable domain, remainder taken from reference TRBV28 and TRBJ2-7, is DVKVTQSSRYLVKRTGEKVFLECVQDMDHENMFWYRQDPGLGLRLIYFSYDVKMKEKGDIPEGYSVSREKKERFSLILESASTNQTSMYLCASSLRGRDIPYAGAEQYFGPGTRLTVT.

This clonotype occurred many times. J is TRBJ2-5 and V is TRBV2, with 8 bases aligning to TRBD1. Germline assignment: CDR1 SNHLY and CDR2 FYNNEI. With V trimmed by 7 bases and J by 1 base, 8 bases remained unmatched. There are 15 residues in the CDR3. The CDR3 protein is CASTKDREVQETQYF. The CDR3, as DNA: TGTGCCAGCACTAAGGACAGGGAGGTCCAAGAGACCCAGTACTTC.

This clonotype was counted many times. V usage is TRBV18 and J usage is TRBJ2-7; 8 positions match TRBD1. With 3 bases clipped from V and 5 bases from J, the junction kept 9 bases outside the gene matches. This CDR3 comprises 15 residues. The V gene's germline CDR1 is KGHSH and CDR2 LQKENI. CDR3 bases: TGTGCCAGCTCACCCCAACAGGACAGGGTCGACGAGCAGTACTTC. Its translation: CASSPQQDRVDEQYF.

This clonotype was seen a handful of times. The chain has TRBV5-6 and TRBJ2-2; D is ambiguous. The ends were cut back, 5 bases at V and 5 bases at J, with 19 bases in the middle. The CDR3 is 16 residues long. The germline V gene has CDR1 SGHDT and CDR2 YYEEEE. CDR3 nucleotide sequence: TGTGCCAGCAGTGTGGCTGGCGGATGGTGGACCGGGGAGCTGTTTTTT. This translates into CASSVAGGWWTGELFF.